Presented here are 10 T cell receptor beta chains from one specimen sequenced in a study of shared clonotypes between healthy human individuals. Naive CD8 cells were CD45RO-negative, positively selected for CCR7, excluding terminally differentiated effector memory CD45RA+ cells. Profiling relied on immunoSEQ multiplex PCR, and the TCRdb table lists in-frame clones only, not all of them. The sample gives approximately 810,000 clones, 85% to 95% of which show up once; around 24% is in the top ten. Material: naive CD8+ T cells sorted from blood. The receptors originated from a man younger than 45 in good health.

The genes are TRBV7-9 and TRBJ2-1, with D perhaps TRBD1 or TRBD2 (6 bases each). The CDR3 is made up of 16 amino acids. V gave up 4 bases and J gave up 7 bases, with 20 bases separating them. Per the germline V gene, CDR1 is SEHNR and CDR2 is FQNEAQ (reference sequence). The CDR3 region is CASSSGDLPYRNEQFF. CDR3 nucleotides: TGTGCCAGCAGCTCAGGGGACTTGCCTTATCGTAATGAGCAGTTCTTC. Drawing the rest from reference TRBV7-9 and TRBJ2-1, the complete variable domain is DTGVSQNPRHKITKRGQNVTFRCDPISEHNRLYWYRQTLGQGPEFLTYFQNEAQLEKSRLLSDRFSAERPKGSFSTLEIQRTEQGDSAMYLCASSSGDLPYRNEQFFGPGTRLTVL.

This clone was counted only a few times. This rearrangement joins TRBV28 to TRBJ1-4, with no clear D. Germline V lookup: CDR1 MDHEN, CDR2 SYDVKM. The CDR3 length is 12 residues. Trimming left V 3 bases short and J 5 bases short, with 4 bases between. CDR3 sequence (DNA): TGTGCCAGCAGTTTGCAGAATGAAAAACTGTTTTTT. Its protein is CASSLQNEKLFF.

The chain is built from TRBV7-9 and TRBJ2-2; no reliable D call. The CDR3 spans 13 residues. Germline V gene lookup returns CDR1 SEHNR and CDR2 FQNEAQ (reference sequence). Between the trimmed V and J ends, which lost 0 bases and 6 bases, there was a span of 5 bases. CDR3 residues: CASSLAPPGELFF. The CDR3 DNA reads TGTGCCAGCAGCTTAGCCCCCCCCGGGGAGCTGTTTTTT.

This chain joins TRBV27 and TRBJ2-7; D call uncertain. CDR3 size: 13 residues. Germline V gene sequence: CDR1 MNHEY, CDR2 SMNVEV (reference sequence). The V and J ends lost 5 bases and 0 bases respectively, with 8 bases between them. The CDR3 is CASSMTSSYEQYF. The DNA for the CDR3 is TGTGCCAGCAGTATGACGAGCTCCTACGAGCAGTACTTC.

This chain joins TRBV9 and TRBJ2-7, with 12 positions matching TRBD2. The CDR3 runs to 15 residues. The J segment lost 2 bases and the V segment lost 3 bases, leaving 3 bases of the junction unmatched. Germline values: CDR1 SGDLS, CDR2 YYNGEE. In DNA, the CDR3 is TGTGCCAGCAGCGCGTGGACTAGCGGGACCTACGAGCAGTACTTC. Encoded protein: CASSAWTSGTYEQYF.

This chain uses TRBV5-4 with TRBJ2-7; D is uncertain. V lost 4 bases to trimming and J lost 2 bases, with 13 bases between them. Germline CDR1 is SGHNT and CDR2 is YYREEE (reference sequence). There are 14 residues in the CDR3. The CDR3 bases are TGTGCCAGCAGCATTTCCAGTACCCCCTACGAGCAGTACTTC. It translates to CASSISSTPYEQYF.

This chain joins TRBV5-1 and TRBJ2-3; 10 nucleotides agree with TRBD2. CDR1 is SGHRS, CDR2 YFSETQ, per germline. This CDR3 contains 18 residues. V dropped 2 bases and J dropped 1; count of bases not matched to a gene: 10. The DNA for the CDR3 is TGCGCCAGCAGCTTTTCTAGCGGGAGCGGGTTCGGCACAGATACGCAGTATTTT. Protein: CASSFSSGSGFGTDTQYF.

This clone has a single count. V and J are TRBV5-6 and TRBJ2-7; 12 nucleotides match TRBD1. Germline trimming cut 4 bases from V and 5 bases from J; bases unmatched to any gene: 10. Germline lookup yields CDR1 SGHDT and CDR2 YYEEEE. This CDR3 contains 16 residues. CDR3 in DNA: TGTGCCAGCAGCGGGGTCCGGGACAGGGGGCAGCACGAGCAGTACTTC. Encoded protein: CASSGVRDRGQHEQYF.

As for this clone: Distinct nucleotide sequences in the sample also encode this CDR3. The chain couples TRBV28 to TRBJ1-1; D not resolved. Trimming took off 2 bases at V and 2 bases at J, with 3 bases between the two ends. The CDR3 sequence is 12 residues long. Germline V gene lookup returns CDR1 MDHEN and CDR2 SYDVKM. CDR3 sequence: CASSLGNTEAFF. The CDR3, as DNA: TGTGCCAGCAGTTTAGGCAACACTGAAGCTTTCTTT. Full variable domain (remainder filled in from reference TRBV28 and TRBJ1-1): DVKVTQSSRYLVKRTGEKVFLECVQDMDHENMFWYRQDPGLGLRLIYFSYDVKMKEKGDIPEGYSVSREKKERFSLILESASTNQTSMYLCASSLGNTEAFFGQGTRLTVV.

The rearrangement links TRBV5-1 to TRBJ2-3; D unresolved. Germline loops: CDR1 SGHRS, CDR2 YFSETQ. The CDR3 length is 18 residues. Trimming took 0 bases from V and 5 from J, leaving 22 bases between them. CDR3 bases: TGCGCCAGCAGCTTGGTAATAGGTTCGTTCCCCGGTGAAGATACGCAGTATTTT. Residues: CASSLVIGSFPGEDTQYF.